This is a list of T cell receptor beta chains from one sample in a study of cytomegalovirus exposure and HLA in healthy donors. TCRdb's copy holds only in-frame clones and misses some; the assay was immunoSEQ multiplex PCR. The sample carries roughly 62,000 clones, just under 95% recorded once. The sample consisted of PBMCs. The receptors stem from a man aged 18 to 29 in good health and CMV-seronegative. The CDR3 runs from the conserved cysteine through the conserved F or W. The D gene is left open where the match is weak. The size field is filled for only some rows; it gives once, few, many or a size class.

CDR3,DNA,V,J,size,D
CASRVLAGEINEQFF,TGTGCCAGCAGAGTTCTAGCGGGAGAAATAAATGAGCAGTTCTTC,TRBV2,TRBJ2-1,.,TRBD2
CASSRTGDNEQFF,TGTGCCAGCAGTCGGACAGGGGACAATGAGCAGTTCTTC,TRBV6-5,TRBJ2-1,.,TRBD1
CASTVGLAGGTDTQYF,TGTGCCAGCACCGTTGGACTAGCGGGAGGCACAGATACGCAGTATTTT,TRBV28,TRBJ2-3,once,TRBD2
CASSLESGTSRSYNEQFF,TGCGCCAGCAGCTTGGAGTCCGGGACTTCACGCTCCTACAATGAGCAGTTCTTC,TRBV5-1,TRBJ2-1,.,.
CASTKLAGGGTGELFF,TGTGCCAGCACCAAACTAGCGGGAGGTGGTACCGGGGAGCTGTTTTTT,TRBV7-9,TRBJ2-2,.,TRBD2
CASSYSTLRDAEAFF,TGTGCCAGCAGTTACTCGACCCTCAGGGATGCTGAAGCTTTCTTT,TRBV6-5,TRBJ1-1,once,.
CASSLDRAYEQYF,TGTGCCAGCAGCTTAGACAGGGCCTACGAGCAGTACTTC,TRBV7-2,TRBJ2-7,.,.
CASRGQGGGGGEAFF,TGTGCCAGCAGGGGACAGGGGGGTGGTGGTGGTGAAGCTTTCTTT,TRBV11-3,TRBJ1-1,once,TRBD1
CASSGDSTGELFF,TGTGCCAGCAGCGGGGACTCCACCGGGGAGCTGTTTTTT,TRBV11-3,TRBJ2-2,once,.
CASRGTASETQYF,TGTGCCAGCAGGGGGACAGCCTCAGAGACCCAGTACTTC,TRBV25-1,TRBJ2-5,.,TRBD1
CASVEDRVSYGYTF,TGTGCCAGTGTTGAGGACAGGGTCTCCTATGGCTACACCTTC,TRBV19,TRBJ1-2,.,TRBD1
CAWTYNELNTEAFF,TGTGCCTGGACGTATAACGAGCTGAACACTGAAGCTTTCTTT,TRBV30,TRBJ1-1,once,.
CASSEDRGKGDTQYF,TGTGCCAGCAGTGAGGACAGGGGTAAAGGAGATACGCAGTATTTT,TRBV2,TRBJ2-3,.,TRBD1
CASSPSGGSAYEQYF,TGTGCCAGCAGCCCGTCAGGAGGGTCAGCCTACGAGCAGTACTTC,TRBV7-3,TRBJ2-7,.,.
CASRDRGRGNQPQHF,TGTGCCAGCAGGGACAGGGGGCGCGGCAATCAGCCCCAGCATTTT,TRBV28,TRBJ1-5,.,TRBD1
CASSYSTAYEQYF,TGTGCCAGTAGTTATAGCACCGCCTACGAGCAGTACTTC,TRBV19,TRBJ2-7,.,.
CASSLGTDLYEQYF,TGTGCCAGCTCACTGGGGACAGACCTCTACGAGCAGTACTTC,TRBV18,TRBJ2-7,few,TRBD1
CASSAGTEQYF,TGTGCCAGCAGTGCAGGGACAGAGCAGTACTTC,TRBV6-5,TRBJ2-7,.,.
CASSVPRVLNEKLFF,TGTGCCAGCAGCGTCCCCAGGGTATTAAATGAAAAACTGTTTTTT,TRBV11-2,TRBJ1-4,.,.
CASGGGGWDYGYTF,TGCGCCAGCGGGGGCGGGGGCTGGGACTATGGCTACACCTTC,TRBV10-2,TRBJ1-2,once,.